Sequencing of this T cell receptor beta chain was carried out in a study of post-analysis software for immune sequencing data. This clonotype was counted a single time. Its specificity is not known. The germline V gene encodes CDR1 SGHRS and CDR2 YFSETQ. Trimming took off 4 bases at V and 2 bases at J, with 16 bases between the two ends. The CDR3 is 16 residues long. Prepared libraries of TCR beta cDNA carried unique molecular identifiers. Around 500,000 cDNA molecules came from around 1 to 10 million T cells. Using its own MiXCR run on the PCR reads, TCRdb lists one record per CDR3 protein. The table lists roughly 570,000 distinct CDR3 sequences, about a third of them singletons. Study-level findings and limits: Samples sharing a preparation batch grouped tightly together when assessed by F measure. TRBV5-6, TRBV5-1 and TRBV20-1 belonged to a set of roughly five TRBV segments that were more frequent in patients than controls. Versus controls, multiple sclerosis patients showed significantly lower diversity (normalized Chao1).

The chain carries TRBV5-1 and TRBJ2-1; TRBD1 is a possible D gene (6 bases). The receptor comes from a girl aged 2 to 17 with multiple sclerosis. Sequencing input: blood. The CDR3 DNA follows: TGCGCCAGCAGCACTGAGGGGGACCGGCCCTACAATGAGCAGTTCTTC. As protein: CASSTEGDRPYNEQFF.